The next 7 T cell receptor beta chains were all read from a single sample in a study of molecular identifiers for immune sequencing clone quantification. TCRdb ran MiXCR on the PCR reads and lists one entry per CDR3 protein. The sample has about 86,000 distinct CDR3 sequences, around a quarter seen once. Sequenced sample: naive CD8+ T cells from blood, with Jurkat cell RNA spiked in. As for subset: FACS-sorted CD8+CD4-CCR7+CD45RA+ naive T cells. Receptors originate from a human donor in good health. Some libraries in this study had Jurkat cell RNA spiked in.

A word on this clonotype: A much larger clone differs by one base, so this may be a read error. V and J are TRBV3-1 and TRBJ2-3; D is uncertain. V lost 2 bases and J 6 bases, leaving 15 bases between the germline ends. CDR1 and CDR2 from the germline V gene are LGHDT and YNNKEL (reference sequence). The CDR3 has 15 amino acids. CDR3 sequence (DNA): TGTGCCAGCAGCCAATTTGCGGATACCGGGGATACGCAGTATTTT. The encoded protein is CASSQFADTGDTQYF.

The V and J genes are TRBV9 and TRBJ1-3, with D possibly being TRBD1 (6 bases). Trimming took 4 bases from V and 9 from J, leaving 20 bases between them. CDR1 and CDR2 from the germline V gene are SGDLS and YYNGEE. The CDR3 is 15 residues long. The CDR3 bases are TGTGCCAGCAGCCCTCACAGGGTCTCTGGGATCACCATATATTTT. This translates into CASSPHRVSGITIYF.

V usage is TRBV6-5 and J usage is TRBJ2-2; D remains unclear. CDR1 and CDR2 from the germline V gene are MNHEY and SVGAGI. V gave up 6 bases and J gave up 5 bases, with 10 bases separating them. This CDR3 is 13 amino acids long. CDR3 protein: CASSSSGTGELFF. CDR3 DNA: TGTGCCAGCAGCTCCTCGGGTACCGGGGAGCTGTTTTTT.

In regard to this clonotype: The germline gene is not matched at one end of the junction; a read error may be the cause. The chain links TRBV4-1 to TRBJ2-3; D is uncertain. The CDR3 totals 17 residues. The V gene's germline CDR1 is MGHRA and CDR2 YSYEKL. CDR3 in amino acids: CASSQDPGREKTDTQCF. The CDR3, as DNA: TGCGCCAGCAGCCAAGATCCCGGGCGAGAGAAAACAGATACGCAGTGTTTT.

The chain carries TRBV7-9 and TRBJ1-2; perhaps TRBD1 as D (5 bases). Germline V CDR1 and CDR2: SEHNR, FQNEAQ (reference sequence). V was clipped by 5 bases and J by 3 bases, with 16 bases between them. The CDR3 runs to 15 residues. The CDR3 nucleotides read TGTGCCAGCAGCCTCCTAGACAGAGGGGACTATGGCTACACCTTC. Amino acids: CASSLLDRGDYGYTF.

This clonotype was picked up a small number of times. The J gene is TRBJ2-7, the V gene TRBV10-3, with 9 positions matching TRBD2. The germline V gene has CDR1 ENHRY and CDR2 SYGVKD. With V trimmed by 3 bases and J by 4 bases, 7 bases remained unmatched. The CDR3 totals 15 residues. The chain's CDR3 is CAISEEAGGEYEQYF. CDR3 DNA sequence: TGTGCCATCAGTGAAGAGGCGGGAGGGGAGTACGAGCAGTACTTC.

This clonotype was seen only a few times. The chain recombines TRBV4-1 with TRBJ2-5; D is unclear. The CDR3 contains 16 residues. Germline CDR1 reads MGHRA; CDR2 reads YSYEKL. V shed 0 bases and J shed 5 bases, with 16 bases lying between them. The CDR3 region is CASSQEIRPSGETQYF. The CDR3 nucleotides read TGCGCCAGCAGCCAAGAAATTAGGCCTTCTGGGGAGACCCAGTACTTC.